The next 14 T cell receptor beta chains were all read from a single sample in a study of CD8+ T cells in alopecia areata. The sorting of pooled cutaneous lymph node cells relied on CD4, CD8alpha, NKG2D, NKG2ACE and other markers. It was cDNA, reverse transcribed from extracted RNA, that served as the sequencing template. Data came from immunoSEQ multiplex PCR; TCRdb stores just in-frame clones and leaves some out. Recorded here are under 350,000 clones, none singletons. The sample taken for sequencing was CD4+ T cells sorted from a lymph node. The source is a C3H/HeJ mouse with alopecia areata. Strain haplotype at MHC: H2-k.

A few counts support this clone. The gene symbols are mouse symbols. The DNA ends 4 residues before the CDR3 does, and the rest of the CDR3 is filled in from the germline J gene. At the DNA level, this CDR3 is encoded by other sequences in the same sample as well. The chain carries TRBV31 and TRBJ2-3; 10 nucleotides match TRBD2. Per the germline V gene, CDR1 is GKSSPN and CDR2 is SITVG. The length of the CDR3 is 15 residues. Unmatched junction bases numbered 1, after V lost 0 bases and J lost 1 base. This CDR3 is CAWSLGLGGAETLYF. The DNA read from the CDR3 is TGTGCCTGGAGTCTCGGACTGGGGGGTGCAGAA.

This clone showed up just a few times. Gene names are mouse gene names. The read gets to within 4 residues of the CDR3 end, and the germline J gene fills in the rest. The chain combines TRBV1 with TRBJ2-5, with TRBD2 identical over 10 bases. Per the germline V gene, CDR1 is NSQYPW and CDR2 is LRSPGD (reference sequence). The CDR3 extends over 16 amino acids. V lost 5 bases, J lost 0 bases, and 5 bases stayed unmatched. The CDR3 spells CTCSKGLGINQDTQYF. CDR3 DNA, as far as it was read: TGCACCTGCAGTAAGGGACTGGGGATTAACCAAGAC. Based on the CDR3 plus reference TRBV1 and TRBJ2-5, the full variable domain is VTLLEQNPRWRLVPRGQAVNLRCILKNSQYPWMSWYQQDLQKQLQWLFTLRSPGDKEVKSLPGADYLATRVTDTELRLQVANMSQGRTLYCTCSKGLGINQDTQYFGPGTRLLVL.

A few counts support this clone. Germline and genes here are mouse. The CDR3 goes on 4 residues after the read ends, and that part is filled in from the germline J gene. V gene TRBV4 combines with J gene TRBJ1-1, with TRBD1 matching over 8 bases. In germline, CDR1 is LGHDT, CDR2 YNNKQL (reference sequence). CDR3 size: 14 residues. J gave up 4 bases and V 5 bases, and 6 bases lay outside the gene matches. CDR3 DNA, as far as it was read: TGTGCCAGCAGCCGGACAGGGAGGGTCACA. Translating gives CASSRTGRVT. Given in full, the CDR3 is CASSRTGRVTEVFF.

At least ten counts were recorded for this clone. Gene names and germline refer to mouse. Sequencing ends 4 residues short of the CDR3 end; the germline J gene provides the rest. This rearrangement joins TRBV13-1 to TRBJ1-2; 7 nucleotides agree with TRBD1. The junction had 2 bases not matched to a gene; V was cut back by 0 bases and J by 3 bases. CDR1 is NSHNY, CDR2 SYGAGN, per germline. CDR3 length: 14 residues. CDR3 DNA, as far as it was read: TGTGCCAGCAGTGATGCAACAGGGGACTCC. Translating it yields CASSDATGDS. The entire CDR3 sequence reads CASSDATGDSDYTF.

This clone was detected only a few times. Mouse gene names and germline throughout. The CDR3 is cut off 4 residues early in the read; its end comes from the germline J gene. V usage is TRBV13-3 and J usage is TRBJ2-2, with D perhaps TRBD1 (6 bases). CDR3 length: 15 amino acids. In germline, CDR1 is NNHDY, CDR2 SYVADS. Trimming cost V 0 bases and J 4 bases, with 10 bases left between them. This CDR3 reads CASSDAGDSTGQLYF. CDR3 DNA, as far as it was read: TGTGCCAGCAGTGATGCAGGGGATAGCACCGGG.

This clone has a handful of counts. Gene names refer to mouse genes. The CDR3 end lies 4 residues beyond the end of the read and is filled in from the germline J gene. Other DNA sequences in this specimen translate into the identical CDR3. The chain has TRBV5 and TRBJ2-7; 8 nucleotides agree with TRBD2. Looked up from germline, CDR1 is LGHNA and CDR2 is YNLKQL (reference sequence). The CDR3 contains 15 residues. Trimming removed 0 bases from V and 0 bases from J; junction bases left unmatched: 1. The part of the CDR3 DNA that was read is TGTGCCAGCAGCCAAGAGACTGGGGACTCCTAT. Amino acid sequence: CASSQETGDSY. The full CDR3 sequence reads CASSQETGDSYEQYF.

On this clone itself: Gene names and germline refer to mouse. The CDR3 goes on 4 residues after the read ends, and that part is filled in from the germline J gene. The chain is built from TRBV13-1 and TRBJ2-7, with D possibly TRBD1 on 5 matching bases. Germline V gene sequence: CDR1 NSHNY, CDR2 SYGAGN. The V and J ends lost 0 bases and 1 base respectively, with 8 bases between them. The CDR3 covers 14 residues. CDR3 DNA, as far as it was read: TGTGCCAGCAGTGATGCAAAGGGGTCCTAT. Amino acids: CASSDAKGSY. The full-length CDR3 reads as CASSDAKGSYEQYF.

With respect to this clone: Gene labels here are mouse ones. The missing CDR3 end, 4 residues past where the read stops, is filled in from the germline J gene. The sample carries other DNA sequences with the same CDR3. This chain connects TRBV1 to TRBJ2-1; TRBD1 agrees at 7 bases. This CDR3 contains 14 residues. Germline trimming cut 4 bases from V and 1 base from J; bases unmatched to any gene: 1. Per germline, CDR1 NSQYPW and CDR2 LRSPGD (reference sequence). The DNA read from the CDR3 is TGCACCTGCAGTGGACAGGGAAACTATGCT. Protein: CTCSGQGNYA. The complete CDR3 sequence is CTCSGQGNYAEQFF.

Remarks on this clone: Germline and genes here are mouse. The read comes to an end 4 residues before the CDR3 does, leaving the germline J gene to fill in the end. The chain couples TRBV31 to TRBJ2-5; D remains ambiguous. This CDR3 is built from 16 residues. Trimming removed 0 bases at V and 0 bases at J, with 13 bases between. Germline CDR1 reads GKSSPN; CDR2 reads SITVG. The DNA read from the CDR3 is TGTGCCTGGAGTCTTAAGGCTGGCCTTAACCAAGAC. This sequence encodes CAWSLKAGLNQD. The whole CDR3 sequence is CAWSLKAGLNQDTQYF.

There are a few counts of this clone. Mouse names are used for the genes. The sequence runs out 4 residues before the end of the CDR3; the remainder is reconstructed from the germline J gene. This chain links TRBV1 with TRBJ2-7; TRBD1 might be the D (5 bases). The germline gives CDR1 NSQYPW, CDR2 LRSPGD (reference sequence). The CDR3 consists of 11 residues. The CDR3 sequence: CTCSVRDEQYF. Partial CDR3 DNA: TGCACCTGCAGTGTCAGGGAT.

The sample holds a few counts of this clone. Gene names are the mouse ones. The CDR3 goes on 3 residues after the read ends, and that part is filled in from the germline J gene. The genes are TRBV3 and TRBJ1-6; a weak D match, TRBD1 (5 bases). TRBJ1-6 is treated as an ORF (open reading frame) with a function not yet certain. The CDR3 is 16 amino acids. The ends were cut back, 5 bases at V and 5 bases at J, with 16 bases in the middle. CDR1 and CDR2 from the germline V gene are SNHLY and FYNGKV (reference sequence). CDR3 bases read: TGTGCCAGCAGCGCCCCCCAGGGAGGGGATAATTCGCCC. Amino acids: CASSAPQGGDNSP. The CDR3 as a whole reads CASSAPQGGDNSPLYF.

A note on this clone: The listed genes are named as in mouse. Incomplete CDR3 DNA: TGTGCCAGCAGTGGGGGACTGGGGAGCTCCTAT. This encodes CASSGGLGSSY. The CDR3 in full is CASSGGLGSSYEQYF. This sequence joins TRBV13-1 and TRBJ2-7; 10 bases agree with TRBD2. The missing CDR3 end, 4 residues past where the read stops, is filled in from the germline J gene. CDR1 is NSHNY and CDR2 is SYGAGN in the germline V gene. The CDR3 is 15 amino acids. J was trimmed by 0 bases and V by 3 bases; bases with no gene match: 3.

About this clone itself: Germline and genes: mouse. The read is 4 residues too short to cover the CDR3 end, so that end is filled in from the germline J gene. This sequence joins TRBV13-3 and TRBJ1-1, with a tentative D call TRBD1 (5 bases). CDR3 length equals 11 residues. Trimming removed 5 bases at V and 3 bases at J, with 5 bases between. CDR1 and CDR2 from the germline V gene are NNHDY and SYVADS. The CDR3 loop is CASRGDTEVFF. The DNA read from the CDR3 is TGTGCCAGCAGAGGGGACACA.

This clone appeared a few times. The genes and germline here are from mouse. The sequenced fragment ends 3 residues before the CDR3 boundary, so the rest is inferred from the germline J gene. This rearrangement joins TRBV31 to TRBJ1-6, with D unclear. TRBJ1-6 is reported as an ORF; its role is uncertain. Germline CDR1 and CDR2: GKSSPN and SITVG. The V gene lost 3 bases and the J gene lost 4 bases, with 7 bases spanning the gap. The CDR3 is made up of 13 amino acids. CDR3 bases read: TGTGCCTGGAGCAAGGGTTATAATTCGCCC. It specifies CAWSKGYNSP. The CDR3 as a whole reads CAWSKGYNSPLYF.